The TCR beta chain described here comes from a study of human T cells and chemical hapten exposure. Regarding the study as a whole: In comparison with controls, expanded TCRs gave rise to a significantly larger number of large CDR3 similarity clusters. Once DPC sensitization occurred, TCRs above 1 in 1000 frequency showed no change.

The CDR3 covers 14 residues. Germline V gene data show CDR1 as MDHEN and CDR2 as SYDVKM. V dropped 7 bases and J dropped 5; count of bases not matched to a gene: 5. Many counts were recorded for this clonotype. Its antigen is not identified. From the RACE reads, TCRdb called clonotypes with MiXCR, one entry per CDR3 protein. Among about 41,000 distinct CDR3 sequences listed, around 3.2% were seen once. The sample's time point: patch test 2, 6 weeks after DPC sensitization. Indicated treatment: therapeutic diphenylcyclopropenone sensitization with weekly scalp DPC. Total RNA was isolated from whole blood that had not been fractionated.

The chain has TRBV28 and TRBJ2-7; 13 bases line up with TRBD2. This TCR derives from a man between 40 and 49 years old with alopecia areata. Some clones in this sample may be carry-over from other donors' samples. This specimen was whole blood, taken in connection with sensitization to the hapten diphenylcyclopropenone (DPC). CDR3 in DNA: TGTGCCAGCACTGCCGGGACTAGCGGGAACGAGCAGTACTTC. Protein: CASTAGTSGNEQYF.